Reported below is one T cell receptor beta chain. Its antigen remains undetermined. Base-call qualities are not available, and no considerably larger clone is one nucleotide away. This sample is part of a study of T-cell reconstitution after alpha-beta-depleted transplantation in children (TCRdb year 2016). Concerning the study at large: The study quantitatively tracked T-cell immune reconstitution after TCRalphabeta/CD19-depleted allogeneic hematopoietic cell transplantation in children using TCR repertoire profiling. The research as a whole found: In some patients, the high TCRbeta diversity seen at day 60 was put down to recipient T cells and intrathymic progenitors that had survived conditioning. The frequencies of hyperexpanded clones fell over the following months, and after one year, T-cell counts and TCRbeta diversity were mostly attributed to newly produced T cells. About two months after transplant, the apparently early recovery of alphabetaT-cell counts reportedly depended on just several hundred clones that had expanded rapidly and came from non-depleted graft cells.

The sample's treatment or condition label, in plain terms: allogeneic hematopoietic cell transplantation with graft depleted of TCRalphabeta T cells and CD19 B cells. TCRalphabeta/CD19-depleted allogeneic hematopoietic cell grafts were given to the transplant recipients, all of whom were children. Libraries were prepared through PCR. The reads were generated on an Illumina HiSeq 2500. TCR library preparation used molecular barcoding, with unique molecular identifiers applied to normalize quantification of the TCRbeta repertoire. The raw public reads went through TCRdb reprocessing: fastp at Q25, MiXCR clone calling, in-frame beta chains kept. Duplicate CDR3 protein sequences are folded into a single record with the most common DNA and genes. The sample data list approximately 630,000 distinct CDR3 sequences, and roughly 13% of these were observed just once. Of the sample, around 0.76% is held by the ten largest clones.

From the cysteine up to the phenylalanine, the CDR3 has a length of 13 residues. The entry retains the CDR3 DNA only, 39 bases that are in frame from base 1. CDR1 and CDR2 are drawn from the germline V gene: SQVTM, ANQGSEA. V has 5 bases trimmed and J has 5 bases trimmed; junction bases matching no gene number 4. This specimen consisted of PBMCs, obtained before TCRalphabeta/CD19-depleted stem cell transplant. The rearranged segments are TRBV29-1 and TRBJ1-5; 9 bases in the middle match TRBD1. The TCR sequence derives from a girl under 10 years old with congenital amegakaryocytic thrombocytopenia, due to receive a stem cell transplant. The DNA is TGCAGCGTTCTCGACAGGGGGGATCAGCCCCAGCATTTT. The translation is CSVLDRGDQPQHF.